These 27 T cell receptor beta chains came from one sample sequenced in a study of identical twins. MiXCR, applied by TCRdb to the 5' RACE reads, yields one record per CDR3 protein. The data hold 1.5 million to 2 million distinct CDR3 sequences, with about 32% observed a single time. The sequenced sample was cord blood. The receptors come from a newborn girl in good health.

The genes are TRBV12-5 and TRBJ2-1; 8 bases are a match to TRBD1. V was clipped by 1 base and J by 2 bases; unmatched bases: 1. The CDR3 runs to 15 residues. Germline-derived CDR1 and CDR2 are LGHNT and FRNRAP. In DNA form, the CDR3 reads TGTGCTAGTGGTTTGGACAGGGGGACCTACAATGAGCAGTTCTTC. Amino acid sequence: CASGLDRGTYNEQFF.

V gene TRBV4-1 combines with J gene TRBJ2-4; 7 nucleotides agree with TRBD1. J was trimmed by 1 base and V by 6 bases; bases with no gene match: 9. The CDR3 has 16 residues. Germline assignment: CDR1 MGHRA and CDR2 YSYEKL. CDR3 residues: CASRHIPTGAKNIQYF. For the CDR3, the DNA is TGCGCCAGCAGGCATATACCGACAGGGGCCAAAAACATTCAGTACTTC.

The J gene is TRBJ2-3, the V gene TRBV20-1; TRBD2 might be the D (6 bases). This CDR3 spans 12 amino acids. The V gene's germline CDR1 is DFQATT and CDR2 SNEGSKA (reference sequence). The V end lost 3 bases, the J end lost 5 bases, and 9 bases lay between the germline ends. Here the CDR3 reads CSARRLVDTQYF. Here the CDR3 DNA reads TGCAGTGCTAGGCGACTAGTAGATACGCAGTATTTT.

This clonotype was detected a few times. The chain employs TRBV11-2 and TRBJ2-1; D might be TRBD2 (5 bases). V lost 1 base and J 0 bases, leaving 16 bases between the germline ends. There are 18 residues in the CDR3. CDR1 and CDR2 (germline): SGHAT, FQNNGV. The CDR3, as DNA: TGTGCCAGCAGCTTAGGGCTCAGCGGTGCCAGCTCCTACAATGAGCAGTTCTTC. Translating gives CASSLGLSGASSYNEQFF.

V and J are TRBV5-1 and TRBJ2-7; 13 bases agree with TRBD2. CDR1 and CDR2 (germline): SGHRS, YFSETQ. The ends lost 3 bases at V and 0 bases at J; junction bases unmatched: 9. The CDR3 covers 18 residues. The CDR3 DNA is TGCGCCAGCAGCTGGACTAGCGGGAGTCATTCGAGCTCCTACGAGCAGTACTTC. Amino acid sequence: CASSWTSGSHSSSYEQYF.

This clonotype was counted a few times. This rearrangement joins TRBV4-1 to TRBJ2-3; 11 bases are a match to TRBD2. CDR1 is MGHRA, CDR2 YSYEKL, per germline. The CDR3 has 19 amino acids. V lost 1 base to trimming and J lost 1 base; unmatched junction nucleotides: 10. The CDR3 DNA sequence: TGCGCCAGCAGCCAAGTTCCTCTAGCGGGAGGTATGGGCACAGATACGCAGTATTTT. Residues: CASSQVPLAGGMGTDTQYF.

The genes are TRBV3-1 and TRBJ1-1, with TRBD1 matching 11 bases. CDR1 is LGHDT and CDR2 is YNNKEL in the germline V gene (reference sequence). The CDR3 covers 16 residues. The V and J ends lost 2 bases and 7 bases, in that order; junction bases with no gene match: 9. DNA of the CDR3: TGTGCCAGCAGCCAATCGGCCAGGACAGGGGGCATTGAAGCTTTCTTT. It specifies CASSQSARTGGIEAFF.

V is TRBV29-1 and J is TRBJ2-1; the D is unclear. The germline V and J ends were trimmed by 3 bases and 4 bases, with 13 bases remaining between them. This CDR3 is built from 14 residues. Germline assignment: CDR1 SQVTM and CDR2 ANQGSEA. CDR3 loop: CSVEAVLGYNEQFF. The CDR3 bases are TGCAGCGTTGAGGCGGTCCTGGGATACAATGAGCAGTTCTTC.

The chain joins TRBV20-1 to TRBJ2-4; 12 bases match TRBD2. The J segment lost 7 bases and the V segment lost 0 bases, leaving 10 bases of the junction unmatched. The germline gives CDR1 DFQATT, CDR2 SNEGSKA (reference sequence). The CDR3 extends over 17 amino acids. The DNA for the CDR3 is TGCAGTGCTAGAGATCCCCTAGCGGGAGGGCCTAGGAACATTCAGTACTTC. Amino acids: CSARDPLAGGPRNIQYF.

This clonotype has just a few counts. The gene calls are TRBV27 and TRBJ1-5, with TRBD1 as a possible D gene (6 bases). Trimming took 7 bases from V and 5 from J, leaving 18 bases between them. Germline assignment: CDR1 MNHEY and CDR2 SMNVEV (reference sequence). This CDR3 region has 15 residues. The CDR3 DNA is TGTGCCAGCATGTTTCTGGGACAAAGGGATCAGCCCCAGCATTTT. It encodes CASMFLGQRDQPQHF.

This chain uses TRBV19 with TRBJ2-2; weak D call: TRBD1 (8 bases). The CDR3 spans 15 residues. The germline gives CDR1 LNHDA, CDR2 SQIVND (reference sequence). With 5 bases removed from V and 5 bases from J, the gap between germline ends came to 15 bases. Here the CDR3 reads CASSSHRGGTGELFF. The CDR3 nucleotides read TGTGCCAGTAGTTCCCACAGGGGGGGGACCGGGGAGCTGTTTTTT.

CDR3 sequence reads: CASSYSTGTGLETQYF. CDR3 DNA sequence: TGTGCCAGCAGTTACTCGACCGGGACAGGGTTGGAGACCCAGTACTTC. The rearrangement uses TRBV6-5 and TRBJ2-5; 9 nucleotides line up with TRBD1. CDR3 size: 16 residues. The J segment lost 5 bases and the V segment lost 0 bases, leaving 7 bases of the junction unmatched. Germline lookup yields CDR1 MNHEY and CDR2 SVGAGI.

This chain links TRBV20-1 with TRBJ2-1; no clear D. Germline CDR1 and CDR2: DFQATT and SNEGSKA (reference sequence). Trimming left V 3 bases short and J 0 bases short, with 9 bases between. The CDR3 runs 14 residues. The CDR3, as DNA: TGCAGTGCTAGGTTTGATAGCTCCTACAATGAGCAGTTCTTC. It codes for CSARFDSSYNEQFF.

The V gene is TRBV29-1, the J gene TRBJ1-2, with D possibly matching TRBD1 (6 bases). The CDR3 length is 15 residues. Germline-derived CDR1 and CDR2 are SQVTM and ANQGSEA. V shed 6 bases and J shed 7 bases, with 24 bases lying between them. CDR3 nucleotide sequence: TGCAGCGTCGTACGAGACACACAGGGAAGGTCTGGCTACACCTTC. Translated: CSVVRDTQGRSGYTF.

CDR3 DNA sequence: TGTGCCAGCAGCCAAGAGGAGGGGCGGAACTATGGCTACACCTTC. The encoded protein is CASSQEEGRNYGYTF. The rearrangement uses TRBV3-1 and TRBJ1-2; maybe TRBD1 (5 bases). Trimming pared 0 bases from V and 2 bases from J, leaving 10 bases between. Germline lookup yields CDR1 LGHDT and CDR2 YNNKEL (reference sequence). The CDR3 totals 15 residues.

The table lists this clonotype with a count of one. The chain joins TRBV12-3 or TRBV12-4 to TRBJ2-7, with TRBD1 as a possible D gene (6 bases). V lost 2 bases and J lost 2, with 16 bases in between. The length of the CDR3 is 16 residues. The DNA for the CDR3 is TGTGCCAGCAGTTTACTTAGTGGGTCAGGGGCCTACGAGCAGTACTTC. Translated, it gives CASSLLSGSGAYEQYF.

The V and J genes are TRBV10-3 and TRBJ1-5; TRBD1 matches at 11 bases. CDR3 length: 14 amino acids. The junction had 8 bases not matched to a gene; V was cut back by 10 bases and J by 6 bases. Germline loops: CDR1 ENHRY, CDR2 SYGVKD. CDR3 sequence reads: CASGTGQGVQPQHF. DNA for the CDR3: TGTGCCAGCGGTACGGGACAGGGGGTTCAGCCCCAGCATTTT.

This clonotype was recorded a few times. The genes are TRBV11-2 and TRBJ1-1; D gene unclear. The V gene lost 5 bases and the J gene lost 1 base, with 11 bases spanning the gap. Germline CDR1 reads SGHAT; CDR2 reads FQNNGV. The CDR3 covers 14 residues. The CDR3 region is CASSPRVTNTEAFF. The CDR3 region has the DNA TGTGCCAGCAGCCCGCGGGTCACGAACACTGAAGCTTTCTTT.

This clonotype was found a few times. The CDR3 loop is CASSLKSQGRFYEQYF. The CDR3 nucleotides are TGTGCCAGCAGTTTAAAGTCTCAGGGGCGGTTCTACGAGCAGTACTTC. The chain joins TRBV27 to TRBJ2-7, with D possibly being TRBD1 (6 bases). The CDR3 covers 16 residues. Germline assignment: CDR1 MNHEY and CDR2 SMNVEV (reference sequence). V lost 2 bases and J 3 bases, leaving 17 bases between the germline ends.

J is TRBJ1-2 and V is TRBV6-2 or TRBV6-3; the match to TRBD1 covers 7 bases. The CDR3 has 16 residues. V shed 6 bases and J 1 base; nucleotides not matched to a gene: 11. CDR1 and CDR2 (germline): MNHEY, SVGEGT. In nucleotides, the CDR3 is TGTGCCAGCAGAGACGGACAGGTCGGGATTAACTATGGCTACACCTTC. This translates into CASRDGQVGINYGYTF.

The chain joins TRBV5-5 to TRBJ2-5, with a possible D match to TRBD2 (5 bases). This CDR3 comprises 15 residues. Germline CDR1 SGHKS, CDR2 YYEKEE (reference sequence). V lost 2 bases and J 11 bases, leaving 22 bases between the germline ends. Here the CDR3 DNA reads TGTGCCAGCAGCTTAGGGCCTAGCTCCTTCAATGAGCAGTACTTC. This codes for CASSLGPSSFNEQYF.

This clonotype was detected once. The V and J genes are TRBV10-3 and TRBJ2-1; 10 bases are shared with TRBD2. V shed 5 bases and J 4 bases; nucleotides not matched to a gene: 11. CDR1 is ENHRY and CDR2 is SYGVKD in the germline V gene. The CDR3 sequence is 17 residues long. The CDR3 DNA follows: TGTGCCATCAGTTTAGGACGGCTAGCGGGGGTTTACAATGAGCAGTTCTTC. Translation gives CAISLGRLAGVYNEQFF.

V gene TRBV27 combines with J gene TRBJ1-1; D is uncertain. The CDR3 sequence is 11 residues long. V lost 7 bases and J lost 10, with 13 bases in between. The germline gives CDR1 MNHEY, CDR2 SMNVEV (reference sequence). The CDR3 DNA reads TGTGCCAGCACCGATCGACTCAGAGCTTTCTTT. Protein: CASTDRLRAFF.

CDR3 in DNA: TGTGCCAGCAGTTTCGGAGGGGCGACCTACAATGAGCAGTTCTTC. It translates to CASSFGGATYNEQFF. The chain recombines TRBV27 with TRBJ2-1, with D perhaps matching TRBD2 (6 bases). Deletions cut 3 bases from V and 2 bases from J, with 11 bases between. CDR1 MNHEY and CDR2 SMNVEV come from the germline V gene (reference sequence). CDR3 size: 15 residues.

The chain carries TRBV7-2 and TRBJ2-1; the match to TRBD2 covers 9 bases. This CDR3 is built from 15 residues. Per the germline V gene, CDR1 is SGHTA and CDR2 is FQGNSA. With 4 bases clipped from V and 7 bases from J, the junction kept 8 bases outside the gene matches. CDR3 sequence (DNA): TGTGCCAGCAGCTCCGGGACTAGCACGTTAAATGAGCAGTTCTTC. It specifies CASSSGTSTLNEQFF.

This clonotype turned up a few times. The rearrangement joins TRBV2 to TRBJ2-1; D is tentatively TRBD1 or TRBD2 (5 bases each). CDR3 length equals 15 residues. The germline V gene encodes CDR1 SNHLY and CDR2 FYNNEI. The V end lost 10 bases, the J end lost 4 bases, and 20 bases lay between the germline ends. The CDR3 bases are TGTGCCACCCCCGAGGGACCTAGAAAGTACAATGAGCAGTTCTTC. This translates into CATPEGPRKYNEQFF.

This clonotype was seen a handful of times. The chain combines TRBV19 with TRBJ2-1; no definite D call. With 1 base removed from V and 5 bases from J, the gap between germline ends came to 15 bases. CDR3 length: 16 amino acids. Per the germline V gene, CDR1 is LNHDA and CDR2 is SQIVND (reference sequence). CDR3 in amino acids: CASSIALTASNNEQFF. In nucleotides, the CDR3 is TGTGCCAGTAGTATAGCTCTTACAGCCTCGAACAATGAGCAGTTCTTC.